The T cell receptor (beta chain) described here comes from a study of T cells in Graves' hyperthyroidism and ophthalmopathy. Turning to this clonotype: Its specificity is not known. This sequence may be a read error, since a much larger clone differs from it by one base.

Ophthalmopathy patients all had a Clinical Activity Score of at least 3, a NOSPECS grade of at least 4 and disease under 3 months old. Patients with uncontrolled infections, other autoimmune diseases, pregnancy or lactation were excluded. The PBMCs were sourced from fresh peripheral blood (less than 11 ml). RNA transcripts served as the template for amplifying TCR beta CDR3 regions. The HTBI set primed first-round TCR CDR3 RT-PCR. TCRdb recomputed calls from the multiplex PCR reads with MiXCR, one row per CDR3 protein. The top ten hold about 20% of the sample, which has fewer than 500,000 distinct CDR3 sequences, roughly 15% seen once. Regarding the study as a whole: Classification by a 13 V-J model distinguished ophthalmopathy from stable hyperthyroidism.

V was shortened by 5 bases and J by 6 bases, with 16 bases between the two germline ends. Germline CDR1 is MDHEN and CDR2 is SYDVKM. There are 15 residues in the CDR3. Specimen: blood. The clonotype comes from a woman under 40 with Graves' ophthalmopathy. The rearrangement joins TRBV28 to TRBJ1-4; D not resolved. CDR3 coding DNA: TGTGCCAGCAGTCTCCCCGGGTCCAGCCATGAAAAACTGTTTTTT. Translating gives CASSLPGSSHEKLFF. Based on the CDR3 plus reference TRBV28 and TRBJ1-4, the full variable domain is DVKVTQSSRYLVKRTGEKVFLECVQDMDHENMFWYRQDPGLGLRLIYFSYDVKMKEKGDIPEGYSVSREKKERFSLILESASTNQTSMYLCASSLPGSSHEKLFFGSGTQLSVL.